This TCR beta chain comes out of a study of neoadjuvant anti-PD-1 for oral cavity cancer. This clone has a single count. Libraries were prepared by immunoSEQ multiplex PCR; TCRdb keeps only in-frame clonotypes and omits some of them. The sample shows about 42,000 clones, approximately 80% of them seen only once. Trimming pared 6 bases from V and 3 bases from J, leaving 17 bases between. Germline V gives CDR1 LNHDA, CDR2 SQIVND (reference sequence). This CDR3 has 15 amino acids. Time point here: after neoadjuvant nivolumab, at surgical resection. The patients had HPV-negative, locally advanced oral cavity squamous cell carcinoma.

The clonotype comes from a person aged 35-79 years with oral cavity squamous cell carcinoma. The sample consisted of PBMCs, taken after nivolumab (anti-PD-1) treatment. V usage is TRBV19 and J usage is TRBJ1-1; possible D gene TRBD1, 5 bases. In DNA, the CDR3 is TGTGCCAGTAGAAACCTCCGGGGAGGGGACACTGAAGCTTTCTTT. Translated: CASRNLRGGDTEAFF.